This TCR beta chain was retrieved from a study of glioma-infiltrating T cells after dendritic cell vaccination. Study-wide results and limits: Estimated pretreatment TIL content predicted outcome after dendritic cell vaccination.

Time point meaning: after dendritic cell vaccination, including at tumor progression/relapse. Fresh-frozen tumor tissue and more than two years of survival data were available for all. No glioblastoma patient carried an isocitrate dehydrogenase mutation. Amplification used 60 V beta primers and 13 J beta primers. The protocol was immunoSEQ multiplex PCR, while the TCRdb copy is restricted to in-frame clones and leaves out a portion. The profile shows around 100,000 clones, roughly four fifths of them singletons. Details on this clone: Its antigen remains unknown.

The source material was blood, sampled after dendritic cell vaccination. This clonotype was sampled from a human donor with glioblastoma.

The CDR3 nucleotides read TGTGCCAGCACGGACTTCTCTGGAAACACCATATATTTT. Translated, it gives CASTDFSGNTIYF. The rearrangement uses TRBV6-1 and TRBJ1-3; no clear D gene. V was shortened by 7 bases and J by 0 bases, with 7 bases between the two germline ends. The CDR3 is 13 residues long. Germline CDR1 reads MNHNS; CDR2 reads SASEGT.